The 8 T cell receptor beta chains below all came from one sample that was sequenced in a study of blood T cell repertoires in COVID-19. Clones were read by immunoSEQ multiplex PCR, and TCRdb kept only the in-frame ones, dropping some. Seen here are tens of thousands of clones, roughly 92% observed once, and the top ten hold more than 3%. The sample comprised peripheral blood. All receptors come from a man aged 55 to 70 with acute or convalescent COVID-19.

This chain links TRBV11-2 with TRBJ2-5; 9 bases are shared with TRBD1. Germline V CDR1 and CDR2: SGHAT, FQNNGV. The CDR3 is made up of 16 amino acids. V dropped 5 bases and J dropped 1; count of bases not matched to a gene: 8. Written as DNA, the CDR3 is TGTGCCAGCAGCCTAGGGGGGACAGGGTTCCAAGAGACCCAGTACTTC. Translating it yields CASSLGGTGFQETQYF.

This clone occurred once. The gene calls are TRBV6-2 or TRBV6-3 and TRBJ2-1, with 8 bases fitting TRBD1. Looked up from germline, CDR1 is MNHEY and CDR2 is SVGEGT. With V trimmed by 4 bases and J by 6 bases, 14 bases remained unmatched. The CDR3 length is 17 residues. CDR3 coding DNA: TGTGCCAGCAGTTCCCGTGCCGGGACAGGTTACGGCAATGAGCAGTTCTTC. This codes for CASSSRAGTGYGNEQFF.

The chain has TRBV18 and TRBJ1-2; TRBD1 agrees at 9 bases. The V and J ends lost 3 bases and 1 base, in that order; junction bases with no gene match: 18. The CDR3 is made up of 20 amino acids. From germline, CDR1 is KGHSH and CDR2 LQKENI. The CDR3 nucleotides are TGTGCCAGCTCACCTACCAAAGGGACAGGGAAGCTTTCGGGTAACTATGGCTACACCTTC. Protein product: CASSPTKGTGKLSGNYGYTF.

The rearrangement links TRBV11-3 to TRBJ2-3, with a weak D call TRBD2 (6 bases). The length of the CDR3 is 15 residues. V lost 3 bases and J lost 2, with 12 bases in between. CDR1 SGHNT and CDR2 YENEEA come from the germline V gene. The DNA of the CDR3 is TGTGCCAGCAGCTTCCGCGGGGTGACCACAGATACGCAGTATTTT. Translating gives CASSFRGVTTDTQYF.

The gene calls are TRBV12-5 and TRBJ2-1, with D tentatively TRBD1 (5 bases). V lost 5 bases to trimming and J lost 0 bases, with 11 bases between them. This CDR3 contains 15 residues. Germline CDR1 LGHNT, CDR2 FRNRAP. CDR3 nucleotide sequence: TGTGCTAGTGGTGCCCAGGGTACCTCCTACAATGAGCAGTTCTTC. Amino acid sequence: CASGAQGTSYNEQFF.

The DNA for the CDR3 is TGTGCCAGTAGTACCTTACCGGGACAGGGTTTCTATGGCTACACCTTC. Translation gives CASSTLPGQGFYGYTF. This chain links TRBV19 with TRBJ1-2; 9 bases map to TRBD1. The trim removed 4 bases at V and 4 bases at J, leaving 10 bases unmatched. This CDR3 region has 16 residues. Germline loops: CDR1 LNHDA, CDR2 SQIVND (reference sequence).

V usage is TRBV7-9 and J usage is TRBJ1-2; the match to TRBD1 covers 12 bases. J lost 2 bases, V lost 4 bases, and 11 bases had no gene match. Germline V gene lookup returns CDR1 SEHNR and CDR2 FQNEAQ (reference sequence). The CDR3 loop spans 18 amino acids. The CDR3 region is CASSSREYGTGGNYGYTF. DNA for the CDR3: TGTGCCAGCAGCTCTAGGGAGTATGGGACAGGGGGCAACTATGGCTACACCTTC.

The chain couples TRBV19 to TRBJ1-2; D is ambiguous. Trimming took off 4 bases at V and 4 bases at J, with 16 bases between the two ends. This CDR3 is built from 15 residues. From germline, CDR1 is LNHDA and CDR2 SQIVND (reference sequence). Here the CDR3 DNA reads TGTGCCAGTAGTACACCCGGGAATTCCCTCTATGGCTACACCTTC. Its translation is CASSTPGNSLYGYTF.